This TCR beta chain was found in a study of T cells in localized non-small cell lung cancer. General study findings and limits: It was uninvolved adjacent lung that showed the highest T cell clonality, exceeding tumor. Sequence data derive from only one tumor region, so heterogeneity remains possible. Detection in adjacent lung was observed for a median 57 of the top 100 tumor clones.

The germline V gene has CDR1 SGHAT and CDR2 FQNNGV. There are 14 residues in the CDR3. V shed 1 base, J shed 5 bases, and the junction held 2 bases outside the gene matches. Only in-frame clones appear in the TCRdb table, and some are missing; sequencing was by immunoSEQ multiplex PCR. The table has about 41,000 clones, around 83% seen once. For this clone: Its specificity is not known.

The sequence was obtained from a man aged 35 to 69 with stage II lung adenocarcinoma. The specimen comprised PBMCs, sampled before any cancer treatment. The rearrangement uses TRBV11-2 and TRBJ2-1, with 7 bases fitting TRBD2. DNA of the CDR3: TGTGCCAGCAGCTTAGGGGGACTAAACAATGAGCAGTTCTTC. It translates to CASSLGGLNNEQFF.